The 27 T cell receptor beta chains below come from one sample, sequenced in a study of OX40 agonist ivuxolimab in advanced cancers. Data came from immunoSEQ multiplex PCR; TCRdb stores just in-frame clones and leaves some out. The sample consists of more than 20,000 clones, around 85% of them appearing once. The source material was CD4+ or CD8+ T cells sorted from blood, sampled in a trial of the OX40 agonist ivuxolimab. Every receptor here comes from an adult with an advanced solid tumor such as melanoma, head and neck, liver or kidney cancer.

This clone was observed a single time. The chain carries TRBV6-1 and TRBJ2-7; no reliable D call. CDR1 and CDR2 from the germline V gene are MNHNS and SASEGT. With 0 bases removed from V and 4 bases from J, the gap between germline ends came to 13 bases. The CDR3 has 15 residues. The CDR3 spells CASSEARSARYEQYF. DNA for the CDR3: TGTGCCAGCAGTGAAGCAAGGAGCGCCCGATACGAGCAGTACTTC.

V usage is TRBV6-5 and J usage is TRBJ1-4; no reliable D call. V lost 6 bases and J lost 8, with 10 bases in between. Germline assignment: CDR1 MNHEY and CDR2 SVGAGI. This CDR3 spans 12 amino acids. CDR3 sequence: CASRTRYEKLFF. Written as DNA, the CDR3 is TGTGCCAGCAGAACTAGATACGAAAAACTGTTTTTT.

This chain uses TRBV11-3 with TRBJ2-5; D is unresolved. The V end was cut by 1 base, the J end by 0 bases, with 6 bases between. The germline CDR1 and CDR2 sequences are SGHNT and YENEEA. This CDR3 is 14 amino acids long. CDR3 protein: CASSLALYQETQYF. The CDR3 region has the DNA TGTGCCAGCAGCTTAGCTTTGTACCAAGAGACCCAGTACTTC. Full variable domain (missing parts from reference TRBV11-3 and TRBJ2-5): EAGVVQSPRYKIIEKKQPVAFWCNPISGHNTLYWYLQNLGQGPELLIRYENEEAVDDSQLPKDRFSAERLKGVDSTLKIQPAELGDSAVYLCASSLALYQETQYFGPGTRLLVL.

The V gene is TRBV19, the J gene TRBJ2-7, with D possibly matching TRBD1 (6 bases). The V gene's germline CDR1 is LNHDA and CDR2 SQIVND (reference sequence). V was clipped by 3 bases and J by 4 bases, with 13 bases between them. The CDR3 extends over 14 amino acids. CDR3 loop: CASSIGTGKYEQYF. The DNA for the CDR3 is TGTGCCAGTAGTATTGGTACAGGGAAATACGAGCAGTACTTC.

The chain links TRBV11-2 to TRBJ2-5; TRBD1 is a possible D gene (6 bases). Germline V lookup: CDR1 SGHAT, CDR2 FQNNGV. The CDR3 is 18 residues long. The V gene lost 0 bases and the J gene lost 2 bases, with 19 bases spanning the gap. Written as DNA, the CDR3 is TGTGCCAGCAGCTTAGAACGGGACATAGGACTTTTGCAAGAGACCCAGTACTTC. Its protein is CASSLERDIGLLQETQYF. The variable domain in full, with the rest retrieved from reference TRBV11-2 and TRBJ2-5, is EAGVAQSPRYKIIEKRQSVAFWCNPISGHATLYWYQQILGQGPKLLIQFQNNGVVDDSQLPKDRFSAERLKGVDSTLKIQPAKLEDSAVYLCASSLERDIGLLQETQYFGPGTRLLVL.

The chain joins TRBV30 to TRBJ2-7; no clear D. CDR1 is GTSNPN and CDR2 is SVGIG in the germline V gene (reference sequence). This CDR3 spans 13 amino acids. Between the trimmed V and J ends, which lost 8 bases and 4 bases, there was a span of 18 bases. DNA of the CDR3: TGTGCCACCACGAACGGACGTTTATACGAGCAGTACTTC. It specifies CATTNGRLYEQYF.

This clone has only a few counts. This rearrangement joins TRBV11-3 to TRBJ1-1; D not certain. The CDR3 has 14 residues. With 0 bases removed from V and 1 base from J, the gap between germline ends came to 6 bases. Germline CDR1 reads SGHNT; CDR2 reads YENEEA. The chain's CDR3 is CASSLEVTNTEAFF. DNA for the CDR3: TGTGCCAGCAGCTTAGAAGTTACGAACACTGAAGCTTTCTTT.

This sequence joins TRBV5-5 and TRBJ1-5, with no clear D. The germline CDR1 and CDR2 sequences are SGHKS and YYEKEE (reference sequence). The CDR3 covers 14 residues. The germline V and J ends were trimmed by 1 base and 2 bases, with 7 bases remaining between them. The CDR3 sequence is CASSLFSGNQPQHF. The CDR3 DNA sequence: TGTGCCAGCAGCTTGTTTTCGGGCAATCAGCCCCAGCATTTT.

V usage is TRBV27 and J usage is TRBJ2-1; 9 bases agree with TRBD2. Germline assignment: CDR1 MNHEY and CDR2 SMNVEV (reference sequence). CDR3 length: 15 amino acids. The V and J ends lost 6 bases and 9 bases, in that order; junction bases with no gene match: 12. Written as DNA, the CDR3 is TGTGCCAGCAGGCTGGAAGCGGGGGGCTGGGGTGAGCAGTTCTTC. Translating it yields CASRLEAGGWGEQFF.

The V gene is TRBV11-2, the J gene TRBJ2-5; 12 bases map to TRBD2. The germline V gene has CDR1 SGHAT and CDR2 FQNNGV. Germline trimming cut 6 bases from V and 2 bases from J; bases unmatched to any gene: 4. The CDR3 is made up of 15 amino acids. CDR3 loop: CASRQGTSGQETQYF. CDR3 in DNA: TGTGCCAGCAGACAAGGGACTAGCGGGCAAGAGACCCAGTACTTC.

V usage is TRBV13 and J usage is TRBJ1-2; weak D call: TRBD1 (6 bases). The CDR3 covers 13 residues. Germline-derived CDR1 and CDR2 are PRHDT and FYEKMQ (reference sequence). The V gene lost 3 bases and the J gene lost 2 bases, with 7 bases spanning the gap. The CDR3 DNA follows: TGTGCCAGCAGCTTTACAGGGAACTATGGCTACACCTTC. It specifies CASSFTGNYGYTF.

The chain uses TRBV5-1 and TRBJ2-7; 9 positions match TRBD2. The CDR3 has 16 amino acids. CDR1 and CDR2 (germline): SGHRS, YFSETQ. V was clipped by 5 bases and J by 4 bases; unmatched bases: 13. CDR3 nucleotide sequence: TGCGCCAGCAGTGGCCCTGTTGGGACTAGCAGTTACGAGCAGTACTTC. The encoded protein is CASSGPVGTSSYEQYF.

This clone is a singleton in its sample. The J gene is TRBJ2-7, the V gene TRBV5-6; a possible D gene is TRBD2 (6 bases). Germline CDR1 is SGHDT and CDR2 is YYEEEE. V was clipped by 3 bases and J by 2 bases, with 15 bases between them. There are 15 residues in the CDR3. The CDR3 loop is CASSWLYRGTYEQYF. DNA for the CDR3: TGTGCCAGCAGCTGGTTGTATCGGGGGACCTACGAGCAGTACTTC.

The chain has TRBV29-1 and TRBJ2-3; TRBD2 aligns across 13 bases. The CDR3 consists of 16 residues. V gave up 0 bases and J gave up 5 bases; unmatched junction bases: 5. Germline-derived CDR1 and CDR2 are SQVTM and ANQGSEA. This CDR3 reads CSVEDMGLAGKDTQYF. The CDR3 DNA is TGCAGCGTTGAAGATATGGGACTAGCGGGAAAAGATACGCAGTATTTT.

The chain joins TRBV27 to TRBJ2-1, with 12 bases fitting TRBD2. Germline trimming cut 5 bases from V and 6 bases from J; bases unmatched to any gene: 5. The CDR3 length is 15 residues. The germline V gene encodes CDR1 MNHEY and CDR2 SMNVEV (reference sequence). The CDR3 sequence is CASSIGLAGTNEQFF. CDR3 sequence (DNA): TGTGCCAGCAGTATCGGACTAGCGGGGACCAATGAGCAGTTCTTC.

The rearrangement joins TRBV7-9 to TRBJ2-7; TRBD1 aligns across 7 bases. Germline lookup yields CDR1 SEHNR and CDR2 FQNEAQ (reference sequence). This CDR3 contains 14 residues. The ends lost 5 bases at V and 2 bases at J; junction bases unmatched: 6. CDR3 nucleotide sequence: TGTGCCAGCAGCCCTAGGGACAGTACCTACGAGCAGTACTTC. Amino acids: CASSPRDSTYEQYF.

The chain links TRBV5-5 to TRBJ2-5; TRBD1 is a possible D gene (5 bases). Trimming removed 0 bases at V and 2 bases at J, with 11 bases between. The CDR3 runs to 15 residues. Per the germline V gene, CDR1 is SGHKS and CDR2 is YYEKEE (reference sequence). CDR3 sequence: CASSLASGKQETQYF. The DNA for the CDR3 is TGTGCCAGCAGCTTGGCGTCAGGGAAACAAGAGACCCAGTACTTC.

This clone was observed a single time. The DNA is left out, because the CDR3 cannot be placed on it with certainty; the CDR3 is given as TCRdb lists it. V gene TRBV6-4 combines with J gene TRBJ2-3. Germline-derived CDR1 and CDR2 are MRHNA and SNTAGT. From its first to its last residue, the CDR3 has 16 amino acids. CDR3: CASSILAVPNTDTQYF.

This clone was detected once. The rearrangement uses TRBV6-4 and TRBJ2-1; TRBD1 agrees at 8 bases. Germline V gene data show CDR1 as MRHNA and CDR2 as SNTAGT. CDR3 length: 14 amino acids. V gave up 4 bases and J gave up 9 bases; unmatched junction bases: 8. The CDR3 DNA follows: TGTGCCAGCAGTGTCGGACAGGGCCCTGGTGAGCAGTTCTTC. It codes for CASSVGQGPGEQFF.

The gene calls are TRBV11-1 and TRBJ2-7; 10 nucleotides agree with TRBD2. The V gene end was trimmed by 5 bases and the J gene end by 4 bases; junction bases not matched to a gene: 17. The CDR3 has 18 residues. Germline V gene lookup returns CDR1 SGHAT and CDR2 FQDESV (reference sequence). CDR3 DNA: TGTGCCAGCAGCCCAGTCGGAGAAGGGACTAGCGTCCCATACGAGCAGTACTTC. Translating it yields CASSPVGEGTSVPYEQYF. The whole variable domain, remainder taken from reference TRBV11-1 and TRBJ2-7, is EAEVAQSPRYKITEKSQAVAFWCDPISGHATLYWYRQILGQGPELLVQFQDESVVDDSQLPKDRFSAERLKGVDSTLKIQPAELGDSAMYLCASSPVGEGTSVPYEQYFGPGTRLTVT.

The chain couples TRBV6-4 to TRBJ1-1; D might be TRBD1 (6 bases). V was clipped by 5 bases and J by 4 bases, with 26 bases between them. Germline assignment: CDR1 MRHNA and CDR2 SNTAGT. This CDR3 contains 18 residues. CDR3 residues: CASSHPHEVWTVGTEAFF. In DNA, the CDR3 is TGTGCCAGCAGTCACCCTCACGAGGTTTGGACAGTGGGCACTGAAGCTTTCTTT.

CDR3 region: CASTEENGELFF. The CDR3 DNA is TGTGCCAGCACCGAAGAGAACGGGGAGCTGTTTTTT. The chain uses TRBV2 and TRBJ2-2; D unclear. Germline CDR1 reads SNHLY; CDR2 reads FYNNEI. The CDR3 spans 12 residues. With 7 bases removed from V and 7 bases from J, the gap between germline ends came to 10 bases.

The chain joins TRBV7-9 to TRBJ2-1, with D uncertain. Germline V gene sequence: CDR1 SEHNR, CDR2 FQNEAQ (reference sequence). Trimming removed 1 base from V and 9 bases from J, with 13 bases in between. The CDR3 consists of 14 residues. The DNA of the CDR3 is TGTGCCAGCAGCTTAGTAGAGGACCAACTTGAGCAGTTCTTC. It specifies CASSLVEDQLEQFF.

The chain has TRBV19 and TRBJ2-2; 8 positions agree with TRBD1. J lost 1 base, V lost 3 bases, and 1 base had no gene match. CDR3 length equals 15 residues. Germline CDR1 and CDR2: LNHDA and SQIVND (reference sequence). For the CDR3, the DNA is TGTGCCAGTAGTATCGGGACAGGGAACACCGGGGAGCTGTTTTTT. Protein product: CASSIGTGNTGELFF.

This clone was counted a few times. This chain uses TRBV6-6 with TRBJ2-1, with no clear D. V gave up 2 bases and J gave up 4 bases, with 15 bases separating them. The CDR3 sequence is 16 residues long. CDR1 is MNHNY, CDR2 SVGAGI, per germline (reference sequence). The CDR3 sequence: CASSYPAAAAYNEQFF. The CDR3 DNA sequence: TGTGCCAGCAGTTACCCGGCGGCGGCTGCATACAATGAGCAGTTCTTC.

This clone was picked up a small number of times. The chain carries TRBV11-2 and TRBJ2-7; D may be TRBD2 (5 bases). With 0 bases removed from V and 1 base from J, the gap between germline ends came to 7 bases. This CDR3 has 14 residues. Germline loops: CDR1 SGHAT, CDR2 FQNNGV. CDR3 sequence: CASSLDRGSYEQYF. CDR3 sequence (DNA): TGTGCCAGCAGCTTAGACCGGGGTTCCTACGAGCAGTACTTC.

The CDR3 sequence: CASSYGTSSYEQYF. The CDR3 DNA sequence: TGTGCCAGCAGTTACGGGACTAGCTCCTACGAGCAGTACTTC. The chain combines TRBV6-5 with TRBJ2-7; 8 bases agree with TRBD2. V lost 2 bases and J lost 0; bases outside the gene matches: 0. There are 14 residues in the CDR3. Germline lookup yields CDR1 MNHEY and CDR2 SVGAGI.